This TCR beta chain derives from a study of beta chain features in type 1 diabetes. A remark on this clone: Its antigen is as yet unknown.

The isolated RNA, all of it, was reverse transcribed, so expressed TCRB transcripts were what got sequenced. Method: immunoSEQ multiplex PCR; TCRdb's copy keeps in-frame clones and lacks some. The top ten clones hold roughly 0.038% of a sample with roughly 450,000 clones, approximately 15% of them seen once. Trimming took 8 bases from V and 0 from J, leaving 8 bases between them. Germline lookup yields CDR1 SNHLY and CDR2 FYNNEI. The length of the CDR3 is 13 residues. Overall study findings and caveats: Moderate yet significant TCRB CDR3 shortening was seen in Type 1 diabetes patients in all four CD4+ subsets. For type 1 diabetes patients, VDJ junctions showed fewer insertions and more deletions.

V gene TRBV2 combines with J gene TRBJ2-1; D ambiguous. The sequence derives from a man aged 25 to 40 in good health. The material sequenced was naive CD4+ T cells from blood. The CDR3 protein is CASLPSSYNEQFF. For the CDR3, the DNA is TGTGCCAGCCTACCTAGCTCCTACAATGAGCAGTTCTTC.